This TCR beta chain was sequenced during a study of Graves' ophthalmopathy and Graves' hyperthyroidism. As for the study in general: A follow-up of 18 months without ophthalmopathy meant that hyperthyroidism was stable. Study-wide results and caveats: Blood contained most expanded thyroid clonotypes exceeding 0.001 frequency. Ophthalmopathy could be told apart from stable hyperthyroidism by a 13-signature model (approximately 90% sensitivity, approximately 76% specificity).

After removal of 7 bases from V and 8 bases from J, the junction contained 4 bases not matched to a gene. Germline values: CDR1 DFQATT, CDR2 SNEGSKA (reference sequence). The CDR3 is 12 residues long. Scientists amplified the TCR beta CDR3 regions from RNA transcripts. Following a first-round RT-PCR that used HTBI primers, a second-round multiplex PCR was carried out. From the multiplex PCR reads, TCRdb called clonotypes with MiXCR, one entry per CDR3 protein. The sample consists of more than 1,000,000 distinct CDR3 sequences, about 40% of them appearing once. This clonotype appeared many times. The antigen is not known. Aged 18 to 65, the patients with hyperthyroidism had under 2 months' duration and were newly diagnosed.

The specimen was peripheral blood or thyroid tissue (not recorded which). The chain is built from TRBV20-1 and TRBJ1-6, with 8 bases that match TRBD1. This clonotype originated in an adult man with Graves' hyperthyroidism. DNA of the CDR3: TGCAGTGTTTTGACAGGGGATTCACCCCTCCACTTT. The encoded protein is CSVLTGDSPLHF.